These T cell receptor beta chains were read from a single sample in a study of T cell responses to AZD1222 COVID-19 vaccine. Produced via immunoSEQ multiplex PCR; TCRdb's table is partial and in-frame only. The sample records 100,000 to 150,000 clones, approximately 88% being singletons. This specimen consisted of peripheral blood, obtained on day 0 of AZD1222 vaccination. The receptors originated from an adult in good health. CDR3s include the opening cysteine and the closing phenylalanine or tryptophan. Each record gives: V gene, D gene, clone size, J gene, CDR3 protein, CDR3 DNA. D genes are given only for firm matches. Expanded clones are given a class, and other clones once, few, many or no size at all.

TRBV3-1/TRBV3-2	TRBD2	once	TRBJ2-1	CASSPGLAGAVNEQFF	TGTGCCAGCAGCCCCGGGTTAGCGGGAGCAGTAAATGAGCAGTTCTTC
TRBV7-6	NA	NA	TRBJ1-3	CASSLAGSGNTIYF	TGTGCCAGCAGCTTAGCCGGCTCTGGAAACACCATATATTTT
TRBV4-3	TRBD2	NA	TRBJ2-7	CASSQVYWLAGKSSYEQYF	TGCGCCAGCAGCCAAGTATATTGGCTAGCGGGGAAGAGCTCCTACGAGCAGTACTTC
TRBV5-6	TRBD2	NA	TRBJ2-6	CASSLDITGGTGANVLTF	TGTGCCAGCAGCTTGGATATTACGGGGGGTACTGGGGCCAACGTCCTGACTTTC
TRBV19	NA	NA	TRBJ1-5	CASSIGGYQPQHF	TGTGCCAGTAGTATCGGGGGTTACCAGCCCCAGCATTTT
TRBV18	TRBD2	NA	TRBJ2-1	CASSPILAGGWNEQFF	TGTGCCAGCTCACCAATACTAGCGGGAGGGTGGAATGAGCAGTTCTTC
TRBV28	TRBD1	NA	TRBJ1-2	CASSPPGTGYGYTF	TGTGCCAGCAGCCCTCCCGGGACAGGGTACGGCTACACCTTC
TRBV2	TRBD2	NA	TRBJ2-1	CASSDLYSGSRIYEQFF	TGTGCCAGCAGTGACCTTTATAGCGGGAGTAGGATTTATGAGCAGTTCTTC
TRBV27	TRBD2	NA	TRBJ2-1	CASSPRLAYAYNEQFF	TGTGCCAGCAGTCCAAGACTAGCTTACGCCTACAATGAGCAGTTCTTC
TRBV6-2/TRBV6-3	NA	NA	TRBJ1-5	CASSYPVWGLSNQPQHF	TGTGCCAGCAGTTACCCCGTTTGGGGTTTAAGCAATCAGCCCCAGCATTTT